This T cell receptor beta chain was sequenced in a study of T cells expressing NK-cell markers. The CDR3 contains 11 residues. Germline V CDR1 and CDR2: SGHRS, YFSETQ. After re-calling the 5' RACE reads, TCRdb lists one entry per CDR3 protein, DNA absent. This repertoire includes 250,000 or so distinct CDR3 sequences. The chain combines TRBV5-1 with TRBJ1-2; with no DNA, the TCRdb D assignment of TRBD1 cannot be verified. The sequence derives from a woman between 18 and 70 years old in good health. The sequencing sample was made of blood T cells: a sorted CD56 or NKG2C T cell subset, CD4+ or CD8+ T cells, or bulk PBMC T cells (not recorded which). CDR3 protein: CASSFRARYTF. The complete variable domain, with remaining parts taken from reference TRBV5-1 and TRBJ1-2, reads KAGVTQTPRYLIKTRGQQVTLSCSPISGHRSVSWYQQTPGQGLQFLFEYFSETQRNKGNFPGRFSGRQFSNSRSEMNVSTLELGDSALYLCASSFRARYTFGSGTRLTVV.